The clone carrying this T cell receptor beta chain was observed a few times. The antigen is not known. The CDR3 length is 15 residues. Germline-derived CDR1 and CDR2 are MGHDK and SYGVNS. The V and J ends lost 5 bases and 4 bases respectively, with 15 bases between them. This sample was taken from a study of identical twins. TCRdb processed the 5' RACE reads anew with MiXCR; each CDR3 protein has one entry. Here the sample spans about 700,000 distinct CDR3 sequences, 5.5% to 6.5% being singletons. Overall study findings and caveats: Models underestimated out-of-frame TCR alpha sharing in monozygotic twins. Weaker excess sharing between twins was seen in beta out-of-frame sequences. There were fewer insertions in abundant cord blood beta clonotypes, but memory repertoires showed no such pattern.

The sequenced material came from naive T cells sorted from blood. The rearrangement links TRBV25-1 to TRBJ1-5; D possibly corresponds to TRBD1 (5 bases). The sequence came from a man younger than 35 in good health. CDR3 nucleotide sequence: TGTGCCAGCAGTCAAACAGGAGTTAGTAATCAGCCCCAGCATTTT. Protein: CASSQTGVSNQPQHF. Full variable domain (remainder filled in from reference TRBV25-1 and TRBJ1-5): EADIYQTPRYLVIGTGKKITLECSQTMGHDKMYWYQQDPGMELHLIHYSYGVNSTEKGDLSSESTVSRIRTEHFPLTLESARPSHTSQYLCASSQTGVSNQPQHFGDGTRLSIL.